A single sample gave rise to the 2 T cell receptor beta chains below, sequenced in a study of radiation and T cells in renal cell carcinoma. Noted time point: blood 4 weeks post-SBRT, at nephrectomy. Treatment denoted: 15 Gy SBRT to primary tumor, nephrectomy 4 weeks later. Libraries were prepared by immunoSEQ multiplex PCR; TCRdb keeps only in-frame clonotypes and omits some of them. The sample yields fewer than 200,000 clones, roughly 90% seen once. Sequencing was performed on blood, taken from a patient whose treatment included radiotherapy and nephrectomy. These receptors all come from a woman in her forties or fifties with renal cell carcinoma.

This chain connects TRBV7-8 to TRBJ2-3; TRBD2 aligns across 12 bases. The CDR3 spans 18 residues. Germline assignment: CDR1 SGHVS and CDR2 FQNEAQ. V dropped 5 bases and J dropped 3; count of bases not matched to a gene: 12. The CDR3 nucleotides read TGTGCCAGCAGCCACCCGCCGACTAGCGGGGGAGTAACAGATACGCAGTATTTT. Translation: CASSHPPTSGGVTDTQYF.

The chain couples TRBV11-2 to TRBJ1-5, with 8 positions matching TRBD1. The germline gives CDR1 SGHAT, CDR2 FQNNGV. The CDR3 runs 14 residues. The junction had 7 bases not matched to a gene; V was cut back by 6 bases and J by 6 bases. The CDR3 DNA is TGTGCCAGCAGTCCACAGGGGGTGGGTCAGCCCCAGCATTTT. Protein sequence: CASSPQGVGQPQHF.